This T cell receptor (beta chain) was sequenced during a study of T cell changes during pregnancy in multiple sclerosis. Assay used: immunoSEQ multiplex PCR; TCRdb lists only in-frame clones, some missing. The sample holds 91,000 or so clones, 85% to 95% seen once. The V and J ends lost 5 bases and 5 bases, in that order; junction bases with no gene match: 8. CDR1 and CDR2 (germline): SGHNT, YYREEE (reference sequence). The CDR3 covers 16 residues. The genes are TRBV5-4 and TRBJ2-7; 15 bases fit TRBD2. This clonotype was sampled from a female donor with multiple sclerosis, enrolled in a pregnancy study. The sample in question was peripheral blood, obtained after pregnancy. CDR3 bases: TGTGCCAGCAGGTTAGGACTAGCGGGAGGGCCCAACGAGCAGTACTTC. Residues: CASRLGLAGGPNEQYF.